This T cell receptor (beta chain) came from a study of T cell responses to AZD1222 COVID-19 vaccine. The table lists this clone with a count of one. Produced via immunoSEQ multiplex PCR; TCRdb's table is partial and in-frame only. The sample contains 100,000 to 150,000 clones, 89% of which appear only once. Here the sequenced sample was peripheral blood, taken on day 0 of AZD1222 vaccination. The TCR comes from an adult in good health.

The CDR3 spells CASSQGLAGTETQYF. The CDR3, as DNA: TGTGCCAGCAGCCAGGGCCTAGCGGGGACGGAGACCCAGTACTTC. This chain links TRBV7-3 with TRBJ2-5; 9 nucleotides agree with TRBD2. This CDR3 region has 15 residues. Trimming cost V 5 bases and J 5 bases; bases outside gene matches: 9. In germline, CDR1 is SGHTA, CDR2 FQGTGA.